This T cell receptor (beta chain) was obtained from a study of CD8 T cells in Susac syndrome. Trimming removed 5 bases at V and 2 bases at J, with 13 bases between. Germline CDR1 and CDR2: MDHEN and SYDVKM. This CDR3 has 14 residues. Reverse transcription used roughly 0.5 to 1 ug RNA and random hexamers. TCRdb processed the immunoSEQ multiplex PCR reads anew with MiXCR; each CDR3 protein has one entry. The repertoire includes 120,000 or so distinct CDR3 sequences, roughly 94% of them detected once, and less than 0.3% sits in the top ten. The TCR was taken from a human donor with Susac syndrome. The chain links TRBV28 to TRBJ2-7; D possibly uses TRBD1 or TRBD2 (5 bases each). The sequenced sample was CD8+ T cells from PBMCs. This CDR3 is CASSPSGTAYEQYF. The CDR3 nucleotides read TGTGCCAGCAGTCCCTCCGGGACGGCCTACGAGCAGTACTTC.